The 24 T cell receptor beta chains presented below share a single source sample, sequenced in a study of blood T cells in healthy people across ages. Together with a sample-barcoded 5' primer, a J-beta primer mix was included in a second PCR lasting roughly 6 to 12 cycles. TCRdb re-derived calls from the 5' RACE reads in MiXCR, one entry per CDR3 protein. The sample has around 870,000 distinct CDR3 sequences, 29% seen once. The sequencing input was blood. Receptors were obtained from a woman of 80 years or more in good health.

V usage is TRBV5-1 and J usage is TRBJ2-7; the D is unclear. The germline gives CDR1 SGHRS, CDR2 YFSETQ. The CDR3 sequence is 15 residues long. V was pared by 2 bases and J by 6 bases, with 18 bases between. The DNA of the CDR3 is TGCGCCAGCAGCTTTGATGGAGTAGCCGACTTCGAGCAGTACTTC. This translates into CASSFDGVADFEQYF.

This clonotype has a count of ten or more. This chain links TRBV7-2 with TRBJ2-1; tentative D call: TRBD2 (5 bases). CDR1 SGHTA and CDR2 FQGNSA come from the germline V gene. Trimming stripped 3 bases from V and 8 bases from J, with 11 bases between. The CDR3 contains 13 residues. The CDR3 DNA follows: TGTGCCAGCAGCTTCCGGGAACCCCATGAGCAGTTCTTC. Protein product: CASSFREPHEQFF.

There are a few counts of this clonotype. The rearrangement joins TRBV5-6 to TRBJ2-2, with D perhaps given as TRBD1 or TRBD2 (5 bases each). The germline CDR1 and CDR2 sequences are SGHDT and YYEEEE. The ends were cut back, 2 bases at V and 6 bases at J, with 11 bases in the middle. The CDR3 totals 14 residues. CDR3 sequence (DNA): TGTGCCAGCAGCTTAGCTCGAGGGGCCGGGGAGCTGTTTTTT. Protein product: CASSLARGAGELFF. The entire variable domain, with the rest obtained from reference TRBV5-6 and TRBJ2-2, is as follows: DAGVTQSPTHLIKTRGQQVTLRCSPKSGHDTVSWYQQALGQGPQFIFQYYEEEERQRGNFPDRFSGHQFPNYSSELNVNALLLGDSALYLCASSLARGAGELFFGEGSRLTVL.

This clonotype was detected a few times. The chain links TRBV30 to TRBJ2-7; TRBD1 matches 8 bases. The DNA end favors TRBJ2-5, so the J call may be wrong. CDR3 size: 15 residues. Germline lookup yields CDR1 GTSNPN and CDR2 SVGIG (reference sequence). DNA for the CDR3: TGTGCCTGGAGTGTACTCGGACAGGGTCAAGAGACCCAGTACTTC. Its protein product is CAWSVLGQGQETQYF.

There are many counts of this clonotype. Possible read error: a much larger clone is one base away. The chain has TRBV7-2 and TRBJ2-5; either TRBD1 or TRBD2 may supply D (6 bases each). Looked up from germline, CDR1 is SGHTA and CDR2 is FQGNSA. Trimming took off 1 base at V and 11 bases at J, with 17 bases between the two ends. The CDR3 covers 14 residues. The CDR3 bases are TGTGCCAGCAGCTTAGGCGGGTTTGGGGGGCAGCAGTACTTC. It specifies CASSLGGFGGQQYF.

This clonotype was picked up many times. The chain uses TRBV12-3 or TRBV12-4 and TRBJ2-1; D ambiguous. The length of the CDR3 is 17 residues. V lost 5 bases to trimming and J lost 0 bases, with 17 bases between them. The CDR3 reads CASSGWTAVSSYNEQFF. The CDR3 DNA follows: TGTGCCAGCAGTGGATGGACGGCTGTGAGCTCCTACAATGAGCAGTTCTTC.

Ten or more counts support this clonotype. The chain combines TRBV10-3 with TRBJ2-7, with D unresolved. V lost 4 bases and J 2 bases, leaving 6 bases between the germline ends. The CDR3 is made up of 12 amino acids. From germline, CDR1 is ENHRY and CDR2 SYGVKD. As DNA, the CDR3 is TGTGCCATCAGTGCGGATGCCTACGAGCAGTACTTC. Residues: CAISADAYEQYF.

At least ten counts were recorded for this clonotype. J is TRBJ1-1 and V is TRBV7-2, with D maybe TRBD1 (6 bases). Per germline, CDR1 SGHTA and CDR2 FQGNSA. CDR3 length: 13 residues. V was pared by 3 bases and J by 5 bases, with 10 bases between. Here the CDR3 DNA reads TGTGCCAGCAGCTTGATACAGGGTACTGAAGCTTTCTTT. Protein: CASSLIQGTEAFF.

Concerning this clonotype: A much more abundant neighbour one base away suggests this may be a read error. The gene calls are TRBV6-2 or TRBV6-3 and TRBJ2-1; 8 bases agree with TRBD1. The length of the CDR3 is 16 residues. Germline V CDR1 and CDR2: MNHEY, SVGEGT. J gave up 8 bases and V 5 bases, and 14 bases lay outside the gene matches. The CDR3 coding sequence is TGTGCCAGCAGTCCCCCCGGGGGCAGGGGGCATTATGAGCAGTTCTTC. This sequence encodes CASSPPGGRGHYEQFF.

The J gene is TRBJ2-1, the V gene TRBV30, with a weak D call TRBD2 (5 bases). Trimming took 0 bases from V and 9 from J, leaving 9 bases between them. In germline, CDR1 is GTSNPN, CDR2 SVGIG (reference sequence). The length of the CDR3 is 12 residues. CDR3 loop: CAWSVGSGEQFF. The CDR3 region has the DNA TGTGCCTGGAGTGTAGGGAGTGGTGAGCAGTTCTTC.

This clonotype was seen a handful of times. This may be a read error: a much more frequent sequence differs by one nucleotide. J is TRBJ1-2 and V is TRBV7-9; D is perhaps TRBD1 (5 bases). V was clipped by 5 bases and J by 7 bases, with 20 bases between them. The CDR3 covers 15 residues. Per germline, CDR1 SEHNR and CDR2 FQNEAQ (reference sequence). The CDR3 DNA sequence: TGTGCCAGCAGCGCATCGACAGCAATCCGCTTTGGCTACACCTTC. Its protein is CASSASTAIRFGYTF.

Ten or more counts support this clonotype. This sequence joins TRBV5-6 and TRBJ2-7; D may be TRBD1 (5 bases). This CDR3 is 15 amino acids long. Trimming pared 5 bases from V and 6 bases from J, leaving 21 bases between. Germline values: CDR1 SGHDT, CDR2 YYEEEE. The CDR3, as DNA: TGTGCCAGCAGATTAGACAGAGGATTGATCCCCGAGCAGTACTTC. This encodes CASRLDRGLIPEQYF.

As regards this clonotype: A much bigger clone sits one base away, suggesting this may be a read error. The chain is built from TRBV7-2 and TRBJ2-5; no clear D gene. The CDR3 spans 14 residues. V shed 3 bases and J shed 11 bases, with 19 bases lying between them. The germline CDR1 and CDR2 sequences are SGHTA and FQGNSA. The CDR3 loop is CASSLSRVGNEQYF. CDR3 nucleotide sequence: TGTGCCAGCAGCTTGTCAAGGGTGGGGAATGAGCAGTACTTC.

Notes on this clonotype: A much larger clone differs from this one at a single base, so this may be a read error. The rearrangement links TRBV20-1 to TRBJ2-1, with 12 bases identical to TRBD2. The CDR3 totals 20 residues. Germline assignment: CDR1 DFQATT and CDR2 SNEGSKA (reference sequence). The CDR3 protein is CSTRNGELAGGGSGYNEQFF. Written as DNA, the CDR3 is TGCAGTACTAGGAATGGGGAACTAGCGGGGGGAGGGAGCGGCTACAATGAGCAGTTCTTC.

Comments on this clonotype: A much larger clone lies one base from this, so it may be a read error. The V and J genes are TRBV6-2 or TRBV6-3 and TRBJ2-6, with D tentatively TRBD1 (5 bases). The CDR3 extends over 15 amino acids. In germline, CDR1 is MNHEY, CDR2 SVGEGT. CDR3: CATQEMYSGADVLTF. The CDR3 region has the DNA TGTGCGACGCAGGAGATGTACTCTGGGGCCGACGTCCTGACTTTC.

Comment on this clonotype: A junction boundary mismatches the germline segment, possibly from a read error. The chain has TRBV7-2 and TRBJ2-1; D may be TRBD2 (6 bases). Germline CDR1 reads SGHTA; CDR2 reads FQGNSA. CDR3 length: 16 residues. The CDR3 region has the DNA TGTGCCAGCAGCTTGGCGGGACTTGGTATCTACAATGAGCTGTTCTTC. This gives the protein CASSLAGLGIYNELFF.

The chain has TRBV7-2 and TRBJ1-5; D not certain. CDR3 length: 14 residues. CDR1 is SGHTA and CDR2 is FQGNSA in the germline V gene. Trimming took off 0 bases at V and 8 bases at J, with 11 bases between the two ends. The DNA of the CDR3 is TGTGCCAGCAGCTTAGCCCGGGTGGGAGAGCCCCAGCATTTT. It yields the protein CASSLARVGEPQHF.

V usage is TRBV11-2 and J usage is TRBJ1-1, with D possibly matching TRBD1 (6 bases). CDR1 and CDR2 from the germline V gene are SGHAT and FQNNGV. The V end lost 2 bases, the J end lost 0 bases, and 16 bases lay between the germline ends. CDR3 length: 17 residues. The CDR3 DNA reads TGTGCCAGCAGCTTAAGAAAAGACAGGCTAATGAACACTGAAGCTTTCTTT. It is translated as CASSLRKDRLMNTEAFF.

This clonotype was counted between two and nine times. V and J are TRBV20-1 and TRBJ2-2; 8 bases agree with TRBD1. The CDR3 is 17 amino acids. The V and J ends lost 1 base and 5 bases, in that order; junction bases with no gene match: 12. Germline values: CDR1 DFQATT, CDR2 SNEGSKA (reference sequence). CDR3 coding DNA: TGCAGTGCTAGAGTCCCAGAGGGGGGACAGGTTACCGGGGAGCTGTTTTTT. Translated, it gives CSARVPEGGQVTGELFF.

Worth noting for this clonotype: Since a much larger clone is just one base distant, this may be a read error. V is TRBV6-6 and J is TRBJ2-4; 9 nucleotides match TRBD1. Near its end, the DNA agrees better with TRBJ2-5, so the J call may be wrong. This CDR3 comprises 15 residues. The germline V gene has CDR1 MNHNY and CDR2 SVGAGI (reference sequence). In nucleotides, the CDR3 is TGTGTCAGCGCCAGTCGACAGGGGGTGGCGGAGACCCAGTACTTC. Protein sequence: CVSASRQGVAETQYF.

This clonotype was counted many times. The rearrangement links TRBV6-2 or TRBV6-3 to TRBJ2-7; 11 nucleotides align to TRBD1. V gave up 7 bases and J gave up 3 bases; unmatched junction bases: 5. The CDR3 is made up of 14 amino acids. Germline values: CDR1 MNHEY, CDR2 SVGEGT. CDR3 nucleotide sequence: TGTGCCAGCACCCGGGACAGGGGGAACTACGAGCAGTACTTC. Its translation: CASTRDRGNYEQYF.

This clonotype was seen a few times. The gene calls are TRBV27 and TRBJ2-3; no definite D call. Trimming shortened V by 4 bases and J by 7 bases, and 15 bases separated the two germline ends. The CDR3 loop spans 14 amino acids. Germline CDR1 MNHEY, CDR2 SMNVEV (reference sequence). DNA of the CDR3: TGTGCCAGCAGTTCAACCGCCCTCCTCAATACGCAGTATTTT. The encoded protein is CASSSTALLNTQYF.

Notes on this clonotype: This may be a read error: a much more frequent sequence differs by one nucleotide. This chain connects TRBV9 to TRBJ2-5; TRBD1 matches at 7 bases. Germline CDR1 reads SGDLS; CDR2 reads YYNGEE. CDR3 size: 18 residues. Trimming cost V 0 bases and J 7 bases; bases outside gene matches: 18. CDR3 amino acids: CASSVAPTGRGFEGTQYF. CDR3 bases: TGTGCCAGCAGCGTAGCCCCCACGGGCAGGGGGTTTGAAGGGACCCAGTACTTC.

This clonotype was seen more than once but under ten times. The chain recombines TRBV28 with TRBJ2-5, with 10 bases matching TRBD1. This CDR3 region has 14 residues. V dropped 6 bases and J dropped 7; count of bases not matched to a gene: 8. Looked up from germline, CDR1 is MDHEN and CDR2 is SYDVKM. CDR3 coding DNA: TGTGCCAGCAGGGTGGGACAGGGGTCAGGGACCCAGTACTTC. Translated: CASRVGQGSGTQYF.